The rows below give T cell receptor beta chains drawn from one sample of a study of blood T cell repertoires in COVID-19. Some clones are missing from TCRdb's copy, which holds only in-frame ones; the method was immunoSEQ multiplex PCR. Of under 20,000 clones in the sample, roughly 86% were seen once. Sample: peripheral blood. These receptors were taken from a human donor in a cohort sampled during active COVID-19. Both conserved end residues are trimmed from each CDR3. Clone size is shown for a subset of rows, as once, few, many or a class of expanded clone.

v_gene: TRBV5-1
j_gene: TRBJ1-5
abundance: -
CDR3aa: ASSLVGGHGQPQH

v_gene: TRBV5-1
j_gene: TRBJ2-2
abundance: -
CDR3aa: ASSPSSGSGAGELF

v_gene: TRBV9
j_gene: TRBJ2-1
abundance: -
CDR3aa: ASSVATVAGGWSYNEQF

v_gene: TRBV3-1/TRBV3-2
j_gene: TRBJ1-2
abundance: -
CDR3aa: ASSPTGNYGYT

v_gene: TRBV9
j_gene: TRBJ2-7
abundance: -
CDR3aa: ASSVGSDYEQY

v_gene: TRBV5-1
j_gene: TRBJ1-1
abundance: -
CDR3aa: ASSLDRGDAEAF

v_gene: TRBV11-3
j_gene: TRBJ2-3
abundance: -
CDR3aa: ASSSAGESTDTQY

v_gene: TRBV30
j_gene: TRBJ2-1
abundance: -
CDR3aa: AWSTAGTSYNEQF

v_gene: TRBV2
j_gene: TRBJ2-1
abundance: -
CDR3aa: ASTELAGPYNEQF

v_gene: TRBV6-5
j_gene: TRBJ1-1
abundance: -
CDR3aa: ASFLRGLGTEAF

v_gene: TRBV5-1
j_gene: TRBJ2-6
abundance: -
CDR3aa: ASSPTGSGANVLT

v_gene: TRBV6-6
j_gene: TRBJ1-6
abundance: -
CDR3aa: ASSYSPNSPLH

v_gene: TRBV20-1
j_gene: TRBJ2-3
abundance: -
CDR3aa: SASRGLADTQY

v_gene: TRBV6-2/TRBV6-3
j_gene: TRBJ1-2
abundance: -
CDR3aa: ASSYRGQVNGYT

v_gene: TRBV27
j_gene: TRBJ1-2
abundance: -
CDR3aa: ASSPDRVGYGYT

v_gene: TRBV5-1
j_gene: TRBJ2-5
abundance: once
CDR3aa: ASSRAQTQY

v_gene: TRBV19
j_gene: TRBJ1-6
abundance: few
CDR3aa: ASSIRRGWNSPLH

v_gene: TRBV6-1
j_gene: TRBJ2-7
abundance: -
CDR3aa: ASSETIRGEQY

v_gene: TRBV7-9
j_gene: TRBJ1-2
abundance: -
CDR3aa: ASSSRGTVYGYT

v_gene: TRBV18
j_gene: TRBJ2-1
abundance: -
CDR3aa: ASSSNPGTGLGGEQF

v_gene: TRBV5-1
j_gene: TRBJ2-1
abundance: -
CDR3aa: ASSHSRHEQF

v_gene: TRBV6-5
j_gene: TRBJ2-2
abundance: -
CDR3aa: ASSYARTGTGELF

v_gene: TRBV19
j_gene: TRBJ2-2
abundance: -
CDR3aa: ASGLGGRTGELF

v_gene: TRBV10-3
j_gene: TRBJ2-3
abundance: -
CDR3aa: AISEPGSNLFTDTQY

v_gene: TRBV5-6
j_gene: TRBJ2-2
abundance: -
CDR3aa: ASSLIGRQGAFGELF

v_gene: TRBV5-1
j_gene: TRBJ1-2
abundance: -
CDR3aa: ASSLGPVYGYT

v_gene: TRBV7-3
j_gene: TRBJ2-2
abundance: -
CDR3aa: ASSLTGNTGELF

v_gene: TRBV7-9
j_gene: TRBJ2-1
abundance: -
CDR3aa: ASSADRAYNEQF

v_gene: TRBV6-6
j_gene: TRBJ2-7
abundance: once
CDR3aa: ASSPGQGAIYEQY

v_gene: TRBV28
j_gene: TRBJ1-2
abundance: -
CDR3aa: ASSPQALYGYT

v_gene: TRBV7-6
j_gene: TRBJ2-7
abundance: once
CDR3aa: ASSLASDSYEQY

v_gene: TRBV30
j_gene: TRBJ1-6
abundance: -
CDR3aa: AWSTGTANSPLH

v_gene: TRBV7-9
j_gene: TRBJ1-2
abundance: -
CDR3aa: ASTREREDPGYT

v_gene: TRBV9
j_gene: TRBJ2-5
abundance: -
CDR3aa: ASSPYWTGETQY

v_gene: TRBV10-1
j_gene: TRBJ2-3
abundance: -
CDR3aa: ASRYKGLADSTDTQY

v_gene: TRBV28
j_gene: TRBJ1-4
abundance: -
CDR3aa: ASRLAGTNEKLF

v_gene: TRBV2
j_gene: TRBJ1-2
abundance: -
CDR3aa: ASSQTGGVYGYT

v_gene: TRBV18
j_gene: TRBJ1-1
abundance: -
CDR3aa: ASSARQIRNTEAF

v_gene: TRBV28
j_gene: TRBJ2-1
abundance: -
CDR3aa: ASSLSGTDNNEQF

v_gene: TRBV5-1
j_gene: TRBJ2-7
abundance: -
CDR3aa: ASSLVASGRSDEQY

v_gene: TRBV5-1
j_gene: TRBJ1-1
abundance: -
CDR3aa: ASSLTGGNTEAF